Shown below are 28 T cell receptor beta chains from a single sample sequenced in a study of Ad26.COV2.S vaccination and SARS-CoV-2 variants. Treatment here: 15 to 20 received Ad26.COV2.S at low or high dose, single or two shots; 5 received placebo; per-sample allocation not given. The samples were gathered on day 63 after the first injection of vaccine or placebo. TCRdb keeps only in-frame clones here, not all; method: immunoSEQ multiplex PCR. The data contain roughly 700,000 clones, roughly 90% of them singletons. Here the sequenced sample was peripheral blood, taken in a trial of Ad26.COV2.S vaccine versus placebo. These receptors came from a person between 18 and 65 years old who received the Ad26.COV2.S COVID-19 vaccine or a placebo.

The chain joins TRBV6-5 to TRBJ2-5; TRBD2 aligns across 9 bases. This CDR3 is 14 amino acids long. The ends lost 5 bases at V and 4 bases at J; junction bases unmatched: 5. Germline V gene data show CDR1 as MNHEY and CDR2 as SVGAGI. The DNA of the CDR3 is TGTGCCAGCAGTCGCAGCGGGGGGCGAGAGACCCAGTACTTC. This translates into CASSRSGGRETQYF.

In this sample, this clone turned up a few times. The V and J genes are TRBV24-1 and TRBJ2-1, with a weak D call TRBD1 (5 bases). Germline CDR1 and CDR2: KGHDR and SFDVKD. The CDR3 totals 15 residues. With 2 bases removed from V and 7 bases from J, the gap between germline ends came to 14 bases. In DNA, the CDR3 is TGTGCCACCAGTGATTCCAGAAGGGGTGTAAATGAGCAGTTCTTC. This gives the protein CATSDSRRGVNEQFF.

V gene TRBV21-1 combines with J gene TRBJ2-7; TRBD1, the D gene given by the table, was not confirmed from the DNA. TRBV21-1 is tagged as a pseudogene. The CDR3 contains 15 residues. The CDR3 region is CASTPLGPGGTEQYF. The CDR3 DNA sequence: TGTGCCAGCACCCCCCTCGGCCCAGGGGGCACCGAGCAGTACTTC.

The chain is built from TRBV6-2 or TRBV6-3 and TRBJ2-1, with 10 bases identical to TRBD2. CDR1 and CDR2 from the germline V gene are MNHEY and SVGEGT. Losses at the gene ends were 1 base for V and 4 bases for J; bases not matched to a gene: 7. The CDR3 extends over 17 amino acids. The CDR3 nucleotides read TGTGCCAGCAGTTACTTAGCGGGGGGCCGGACTTACAATGAGCAGTTCTTC. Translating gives CASSYLAGGRTYNEQFF.

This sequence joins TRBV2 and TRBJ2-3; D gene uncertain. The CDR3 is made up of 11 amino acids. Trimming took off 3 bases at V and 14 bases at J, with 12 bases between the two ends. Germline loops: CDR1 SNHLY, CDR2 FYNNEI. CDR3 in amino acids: CASSDAAPPYF. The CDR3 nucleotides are TGTGCCAGCAGTGATGCGGCGCCCCCGTATTTT.

This CDR3 is CASQDTDTQYF. The CDR3 coding sequence is TGTGCCAGCCAAGACACAGATACGCAGTATTTT. The chain links TRBV3-1 (or the pseudogene TRBV3-2) to TRBJ2-3; D is unclear. Germline V lookup: CDR1 LGHDT, CDR2 YNNKEL (reference sequence). V shed 8 bases and J shed 2 bases, with 5 bases lying between them. CDR3 size: 11 residues.

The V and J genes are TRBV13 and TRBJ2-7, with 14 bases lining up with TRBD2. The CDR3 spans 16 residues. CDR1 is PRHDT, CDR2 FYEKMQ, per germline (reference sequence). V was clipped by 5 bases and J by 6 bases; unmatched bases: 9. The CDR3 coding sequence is TGTGCCAGCAGCCAGATTATGGGACTAGCGGGAGCCGAGCAGTACTTC. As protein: CASSQIMGLAGAEQYF.

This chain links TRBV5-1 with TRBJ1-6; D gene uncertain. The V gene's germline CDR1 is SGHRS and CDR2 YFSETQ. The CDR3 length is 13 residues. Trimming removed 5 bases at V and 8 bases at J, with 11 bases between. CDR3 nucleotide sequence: TGCGCCAGCAGAAAGGACCTTGATTCACCCCTCCACTTT. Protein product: CASRKDLDSPLHF.

The CDR3 reads CASSQEEAFSYEQYF. The CDR3 bases are TGCGCCAGCAGCCAAGAGGAGGCTTTCTCCTACGAGCAGTACTTC. The chain is built from TRBV4-3 and TRBJ2-7; TRBD2 is a possible D gene (5 bases). The CDR3 is 15 residues long. Trimming cost V 0 bases and J 0 bases, with 9 bases left between them. CDR1 LGHNA and CDR2 YSLEER come from the germline V gene.

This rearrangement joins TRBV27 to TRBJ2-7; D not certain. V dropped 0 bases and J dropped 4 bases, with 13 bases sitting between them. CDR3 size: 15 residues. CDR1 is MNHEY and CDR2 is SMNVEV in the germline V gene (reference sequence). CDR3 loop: CASSLSFLATYEQYF. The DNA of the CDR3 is TGTGCCAGCAGTTTATCTTTTTTAGCTACGTACGAGCAGTACTTC.

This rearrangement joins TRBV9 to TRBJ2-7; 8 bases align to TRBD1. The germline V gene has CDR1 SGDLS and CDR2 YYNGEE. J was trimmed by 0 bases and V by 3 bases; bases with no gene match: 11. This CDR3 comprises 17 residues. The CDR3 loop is CASSAGLGTGLSYEQYF. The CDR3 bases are TGTGCCAGCAGCGCCGGGTTAGGGACAGGCCTCTCCTACGAGCAGTACTTC.

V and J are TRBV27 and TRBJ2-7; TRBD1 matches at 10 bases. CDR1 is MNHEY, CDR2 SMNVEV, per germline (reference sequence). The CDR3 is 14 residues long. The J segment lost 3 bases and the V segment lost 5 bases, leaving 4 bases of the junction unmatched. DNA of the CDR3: TGTGCCAGCAGTATAGGGACAGGGGACTACGAGCAGTACTTC. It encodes CASSIGTGDYEQYF.

CDR3 region: CASSRAGGGNEKLFF. CDR3 nucleotide sequence: TGCGCCAGCAGTAGGGCAGGAGGAGGAAATGAAAAACTGTTTTTT. This chain connects TRBV10-2 to TRBJ1-4; D is uncertain. CDR3 length: 15 amino acids. Trimming took off 5 bases at V and 5 bases at J, with 15 bases between the two ends. Germline V CDR1 and CDR2: WSHSY, SAAADI.

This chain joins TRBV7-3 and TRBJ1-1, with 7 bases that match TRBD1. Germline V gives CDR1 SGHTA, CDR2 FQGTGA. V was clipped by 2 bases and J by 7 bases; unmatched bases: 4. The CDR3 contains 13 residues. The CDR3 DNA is TGTGCCAGCAGCTTAGTCCACAGGGGTGAAGCTTTCTTT. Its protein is CASSLVHRGEAFF. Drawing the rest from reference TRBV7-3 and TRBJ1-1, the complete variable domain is GAGVSQTPSNKVTEKGKYVELRCDPISGHTALYWYRQSLGQGPEFLIYFQGTGAADDSGLPNDRFFAVRPEGSVSTLKIQRTERGDSAVYLCASSLVHRGEAFFGQGTRLTVV.

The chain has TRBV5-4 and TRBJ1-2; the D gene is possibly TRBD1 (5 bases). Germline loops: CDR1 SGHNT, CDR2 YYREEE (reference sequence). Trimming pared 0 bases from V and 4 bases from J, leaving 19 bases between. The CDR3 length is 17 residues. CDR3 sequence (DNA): TGTGCCAGCAGCTTGGGCAGGGAGGGTTCGGTAGGCTATGGCTACACCTTC. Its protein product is CASSLGREGSVGYGYTF.

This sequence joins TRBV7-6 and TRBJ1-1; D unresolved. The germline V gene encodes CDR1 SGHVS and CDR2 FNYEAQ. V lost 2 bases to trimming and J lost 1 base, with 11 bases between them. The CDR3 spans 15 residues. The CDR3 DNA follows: TGTGCCAGCAGCTTATACCCGGGGAGGAACACTGAAGCTTTCTTT. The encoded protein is CASSLYPGRNTEAFF.

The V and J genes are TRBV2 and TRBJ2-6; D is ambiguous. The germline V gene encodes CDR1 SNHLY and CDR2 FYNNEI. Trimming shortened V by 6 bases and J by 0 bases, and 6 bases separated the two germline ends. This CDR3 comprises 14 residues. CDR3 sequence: CASSPVSGANVLTF. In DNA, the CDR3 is TGTGCCAGCAGCCCGGTCTCTGGGGCCAACGTCCTGACTTTC.

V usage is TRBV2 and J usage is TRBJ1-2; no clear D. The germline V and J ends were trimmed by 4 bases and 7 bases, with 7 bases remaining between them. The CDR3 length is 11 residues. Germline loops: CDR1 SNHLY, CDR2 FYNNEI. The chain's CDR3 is CASSVGLGYTF. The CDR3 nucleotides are TGTGCCAGCAGTGTGGGTCTTGGCTACACCTTC.

CDR3 sequence (DNA): TGTGCCAGCAGCTTATCTGGGGGACTCACAGATACGCAGTATTTT. This sequence encodes CASSLSGGLTDTQYF. V gene TRBV7-9 combines with J gene TRBJ2-3; possibly TRBD2 for D (6 bases). CDR1 is SEHNR and CDR2 is FQNEAQ in the germline V gene (reference sequence). Trimming left V 2 bases short and J 2 bases short, with 11 bases between. This CDR3 has 15 residues.

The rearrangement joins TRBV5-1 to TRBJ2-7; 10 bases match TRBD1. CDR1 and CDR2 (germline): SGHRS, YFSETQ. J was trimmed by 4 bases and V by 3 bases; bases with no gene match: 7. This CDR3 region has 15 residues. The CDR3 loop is CASSSPGQGLYEQYF. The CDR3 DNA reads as TGCGCCAGCAGCTCGCCGGGACAGGGGCTTTACGAGCAGTACTTC.

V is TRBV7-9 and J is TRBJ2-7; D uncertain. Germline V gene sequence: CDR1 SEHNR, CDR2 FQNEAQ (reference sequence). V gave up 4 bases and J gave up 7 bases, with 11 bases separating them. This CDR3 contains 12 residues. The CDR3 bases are TGTGCCAGCAGCTCTGGGTCCGTGGAGCAGTACTTC. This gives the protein CASSSGSVEQYF.

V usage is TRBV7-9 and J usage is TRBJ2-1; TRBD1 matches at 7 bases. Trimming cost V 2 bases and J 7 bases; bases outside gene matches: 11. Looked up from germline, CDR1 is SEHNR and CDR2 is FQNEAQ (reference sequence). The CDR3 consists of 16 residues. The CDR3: CASSLWRTGGTNEQFF. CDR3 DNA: TGTGCCAGCAGCTTATGGCGGACAGGCGGTACGAATGAGCAGTTCTTC. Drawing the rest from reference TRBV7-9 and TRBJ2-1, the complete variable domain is DTGVSQNPRHKITKRGQNVTFRCDPISEHNRLYWYRQTLGQGPEFLTYFQNEAQLEKSRLLSDRFSAERPKGSFSTLEIQRTEQGDSAMYLCASSLWRTGGTNEQFFGPGTRLTVL.

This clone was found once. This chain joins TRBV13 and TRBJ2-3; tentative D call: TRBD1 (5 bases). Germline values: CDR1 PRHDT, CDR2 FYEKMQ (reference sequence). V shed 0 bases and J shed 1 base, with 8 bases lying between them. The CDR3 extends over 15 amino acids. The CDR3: CASSLGGLGTDTQYF. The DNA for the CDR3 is TGTGCCAGCAGCTTAGGGGGGCTTGGCACAGATACGCAGTATTTT.

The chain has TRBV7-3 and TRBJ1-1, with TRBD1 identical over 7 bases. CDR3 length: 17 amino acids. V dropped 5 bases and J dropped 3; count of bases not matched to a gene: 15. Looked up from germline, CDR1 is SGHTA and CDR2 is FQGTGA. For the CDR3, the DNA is TGTGCCAGCAGCCCCGACCACAGGGGCCCAAAGGACACTGAAGCTTTCTTT. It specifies CASSPDHRGPKDTEAFF.

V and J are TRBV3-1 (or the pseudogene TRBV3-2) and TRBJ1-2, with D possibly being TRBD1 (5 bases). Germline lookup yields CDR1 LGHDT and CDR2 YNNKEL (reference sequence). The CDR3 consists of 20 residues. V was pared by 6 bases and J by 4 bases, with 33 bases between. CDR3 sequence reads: CASSPTRFSGVRGGAYGYTF. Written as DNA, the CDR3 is TGTGCCAGCAGTCCCACCAGATTCTCGGGGGTCCGGGGAGGGGCCTATGGCTACACCTTC.

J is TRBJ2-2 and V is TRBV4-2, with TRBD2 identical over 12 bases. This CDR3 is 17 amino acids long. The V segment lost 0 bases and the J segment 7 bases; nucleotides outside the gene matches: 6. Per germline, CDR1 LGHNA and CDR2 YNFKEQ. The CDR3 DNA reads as TGTGCCAGCAGCCAAGACGTACTAGCGGGAGGTCTCGGGGAGCTGTTTTTT. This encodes CASSQDVLAGGLGELFF.

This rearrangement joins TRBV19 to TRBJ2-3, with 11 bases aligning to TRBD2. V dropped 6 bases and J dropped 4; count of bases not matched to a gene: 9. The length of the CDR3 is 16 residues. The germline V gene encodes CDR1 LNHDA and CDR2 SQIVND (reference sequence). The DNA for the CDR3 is TGTGCCAGTAGCACTCAAACTAGCGGGGGAGCAGATACGCAGTATTTT. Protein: CASSTQTSGGADTQYF.

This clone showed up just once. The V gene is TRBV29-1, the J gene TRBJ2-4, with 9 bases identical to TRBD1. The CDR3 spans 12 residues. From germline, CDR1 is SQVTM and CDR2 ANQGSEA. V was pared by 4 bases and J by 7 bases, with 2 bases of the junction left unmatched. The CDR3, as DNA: TGCAGCGTTGCGACAGGGGGGAACATTCAGTACTTC. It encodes CSVATGGNIQYF.